These T cell receptor beta chains were read from a single sample in a study of T cells in Graves' hyperthyroidism and ophthalmopathy. Each CDR3 protein is one row after TCRdb ran MiXCR on the multiplex PCR reads. The table includes over 450,000 distinct CDR3 sequences, over 15% detected once. Sequencing was carried out using blood. Source of these receptors: a woman younger than 30 with Graves' ophthalmopathy. Each CDR3 is given with its conserved first and last residue. Fields, in order: V gene, clone size, J gene, D gene, CDR3 DNA, CDR3 protein. D genes are given only for firm matches. Clone size is stated in some rows and not others, as once, few, many or a class when expanded.

V: TRBV7-3
size: many
J: TRBJ2-3
D: TRBD1
DNA: TGTGCCAGCAGCTTAACCGTGAGGACAGGGGGCGCAGATACGCAGTATTTT
CDR3: CASSLTVRTGGADTQYF

V: TRBV6-1
size: many
J: TRBJ1-1
D: TRBD1
DNA: TGTGCCAGCAGCAGACAGGGGGCCACTGAAGCTTTCTTT
CDR3: CASSRQGATEAFF

V: TRBV15
size: -
J: TRBJ1-2
D: -
DNA: TGTGCCACCAGCAGAGATAGGGAAAGCTATGGCTACACCTTC
CDR3: CATSRDRESYGYTF

V: TRBV19
size: once
J: TRBJ1-5
D: -
DNA: TGTGCCAGTAGTATAGATGGCGGGGGCTCGAATCAGCCCCAGCATTTT
CDR3: CASSIDGGGSNQPQHF

V: TRBV20-1
size: many
J: TRBJ2-1
D: -
DNA: TGCAGTGCTAGAGGCGATGTCTCCTACAATGAGCAGTTCTTC
CDR3: CSARGDVSYNEQFF

V: TRBV6-1
size: -
J: TRBJ2-1
D: TRBD1
DNA: TGTGCCAGCAGCCCACAGACAGGGGGAAACGAGCAGTTCTTC
CDR3: CASSPQTGGNEQFF

V: TRBV7-9
size: many
J: TRBJ2-7
D: -
DNA: TGTGCCAGCAGCTTAAGCGAGCGAGGGGGCGAGCAGTACTTC
CDR3: CASSLSERGGEQYF

V: TRBV28
size: many
J: TRBJ2-3
D: -
DNA: TGTGCCAGCAGTAGACCGGCCACTAACACAGATACGCAGTATTTT
CDR3: CASSRPATNTDTQYF

V: TRBV11-3
size: many
J: TRBJ2-3
D: TRBD1
DNA: TGTGCCAGCAGCTTAGATACGGGGACAGCAGGAACAGATACGCAGTATTTT
CDR3: CASSLDTGTAGTDTQYF

V: TRBV18
size: many
J: TRBJ2-7
D: -
DNA: TGTGCCAGCTCACCACGAGGGGAGACTAGTATCGAGCAGTACTTC
CDR3: CASSPRGETSIEQYF

V: TRBV19
size: few
J: TRBJ1-4
D: TRBD1
DNA: TGTGCCAGTAGTACCGGACAGGGAAGGAGCGAAAAACTGTTTTTT
CDR3: CASSTGQGRSEKLFF

V: TRBV28
size: -
J: TRBJ2-7
D: -
DNA: TGTGCCAGCAGTTTATCCGGTGCCGAGCAGTACTTC
CDR3: CASSLSGAEQYF

V: TRBV30
size: many
J: TRBJ2-1
D: TRBD2
DNA: TGTGCCTGGAGTCTGGGGGGGACCCCGTACAATGAGCAGTTCTTC
CDR3: CAWSLGGTPYNEQFF

V: TRBV6-5
size: -
J: TRBJ2-2
D: TRBD2
DNA: TGTGCCAGCAGTTACGGGACTAGCGGGAAAATGGCCGGGGAGCTGTTTTTT
CDR3: CASSYGTSGKMAGELFF

V: TRBV6-2/TRBV6-3
size: many
J: TRBJ1-2
D: -
DNA: TGTGCCAGCAGTTACCTCGCGATGGGGGCGGATGGCTACACCTTC
CDR3: CASSYLAMGADGYTF

V: TRBV12-3/TRBV12-4
size: many
J: TRBJ1-4
D: -
DNA: TGTGCCAGCAGCTTAACAGGGTGGAGAGTAGGTGAAAAACTGTTTTTT
CDR3: CASSLTGWRVGEKLFF

V: TRBV19
size: -
J: TRBJ2-1
D: TRBD2
DNA: TGTGCCAGTATCTCGCTCCGGGACTCCGGGGGGAATGAGCAGTTCTTC
CDR3: CASISLRDSGGNEQFF

V: TRBV3-1
size: many
J: TRBJ1-2
D: -
DNA: TGTGCCAGCAGCTTCTTAGGGACGGACTCTGGCTACACCTTC
CDR3: CASSFLGTDSGYTF

V: TRBV14
size: many
J: TRBJ1-6
D: -
DNA: TGTGCCAGCAGCCAAACAGGGAGAAATTCACCCCTCCACTTT
CDR3: CASSQTGRNSPLHF

V: TRBV6-6
size: many
J: TRBJ2-1
D: -
DNA: TGTGCCAGCAGTTACTGGTCGGGCGATGAGCAGTTCTTC
CDR3: CASSYWSGDEQFF

V: TRBV19
size: -
J: TRBJ2-1
D: TRBD2
DNA: TGTGCCAGTAGTATAGCAGGCGGGAGAGGCTCCTACAATGAGCAGTTCTTC
CDR3: CASSIAGGRGSYNEQFF

V: TRBV15
size: once
J: TRBJ2-5
D: -
DNA: TGTGCCACCAGCTCCCGAAATGGAGGAGAGACCCAGTACTTC
CDR3: CATSSRNGGETQYF

V: TRBV24-1
size: -
J: TRBJ2-2
D: -
DNA: TGTGCCACCAGTGATTTGCAAACAGGGCCGACCGGGGAGCTGTTTTTT
CDR3: CATSDLQTGPTGELFF

V: TRBV11-2
size: many
J: TRBJ2-1
D: TRBD2
DNA: TGTGCCAGCAGGCCTAGTGCGGGAGAATACTACAATGAGCAGTTCTTC
CDR3: CASRPSAGEYYNEQFF

V: TRBV18
size: many
J: TRBJ2-7
D: -
DNA: TGTGCCAGCTCACCACCTATCCGGACCCCTTCCTACGAGCAGTACTTC
CDR3: CASSPPIRTPSYEQYF

V: TRBV5-1
size: many
J: TRBJ1-1
D: -
DNA: TGCGCCAGCAGCTTGGTGGTCGGGGCGGCCAACACTGAAGCTTTCTTT
CDR3: CASSLVVGAANTEAFF

V: TRBV13
size: many
J: TRBJ2-7
D: TRBD2
DNA: TGTGCCAGCAGCAGGACCGGAACTAGCGGGAGTTCCTACGAGCAGTACTTC
CDR3: CASSRTGTSGSSYEQYF

V: TRBV20-1
size: few
J: TRBJ1-6
D: TRBD1
DNA: TGCAGTGCTAGTGGTCCAAGGACAGGGCCCCTTTATAATTCACCCCTCCACTTT
CDR3: CSASGPRTGPLYNSPLHF

V: TRBV28
size: few
J: TRBJ1-2
D: -
DNA: TGTGCCAGCAGTTTAAGGGGGGGCAATGGCTACACCTTC
CDR3: CASSLRGGNGYTF

V: TRBV27
size: few
J: TRBJ2-2
D: TRBD1
DNA: TGTGCCAGCAGTTTGGGGACAGGCGGATTAGCCGGGGAGCTGTTTTTT
CDR3: CASSLGTGGLAGELFF

V: TRBV19
size: few
J: TRBJ1-2
D: -
DNA: TGTGCCAGTAGTATCTTATACGGTTCCTATGGCTACACCTTC
CDR3: CASSILYGSYGYTF

V: TRBV12-3/TRBV12-4
size: many
J: TRBJ2-2
D: -
DNA: TGTGCCAGCAGTAAGGGGGTTCGCTCCGGGGAGCTGTTTTTT
CDR3: CASSKGVRSGELFF

V: TRBV5-4
size: -
J: TRBJ2-7
D: TRBD2
DNA: TGTGCCAGCAGCCACACCGCCATAGCGGGAGGGACGGACGAGCAGTACTTC
CDR3: CASSHTAIAGGTDEQYF

V: TRBV5-4
size: -
J: TRBJ1-1
D: TRBD1
DNA: TGTGCCAGCAGCTTGAGGCAGGGGGGGAACACTGAAGCTTTCTTT
CDR3: CASSLRQGGNTEAFF

V: TRBV3-1
size: many
J: TRBJ1-2
D: -
DNA: TGTGCCAGCAGCCACCTCACACGGGAGGGCTACACCTTC
CDR3: CASSHLTREGYTF

V: TRBV4-2
size: -
J: TRBJ1-3
D: -
DNA: TGTGCCAGCAACCAAGTGAGCGGAAACACCATATATTTT
CDR3: CASNQVSGNTIYF

V: TRBV20-1
size: many
J: TRBJ1-1
D: -
DNA: TGCAGTGCCAACGGGGGGGAGTTAAGGACTGAAGCTTTCTTT
CDR3: CSANGGELRTEAFF

V: TRBV28
size: many
J: TRBJ1-2
D: -
DNA: TGTGCCAGCAGAGGCCAGGGGTCCGGGGGGGGCTACACCTTC
CDR3: CASRGQGSGGGYTF

V: TRBV20-1
size: many
J: TRBJ1-5
D: -
DNA: TGCAGTGCTAGTTCGAACATACATAATCAGCCCCAGCATTTT
CDR3: CSASSNIHNQPQHF

V: TRBV7-9
size: many
J: TRBJ2-3
D: TRBD2
DNA: TGTGCCAGCAGCTCTAGCGGGGTAACAGATACGCAGTATTTT
CDR3: CASSSSGVTDTQYF

V: TRBV20-1
size: many
J: TRBJ2-1
D: -
DNA: TGCAGTGCTAGACCCCGGGGGAATGAGCAGTTCTTC
CDR3: CSARPRGNEQFF

V: TRBV20-1
size: many
J: TRBJ1-2
D: TRBD1
DNA: TGCAGTGCTACAGGACAGGGGGCCACAGATAACTATGGCTACACCTTC
CDR3: CSATGQGATDNYGYTF

V: TRBV5-6
size: -
J: TRBJ2-2
D: -
DNA: TGTGCCAGCAGCTTGACAGAGCGTTTGGACACCGGGGAGCTGTTTTTT
CDR3: CASSLTERLDTGELFF

V: TRBV10-3
size: few
J: TRBJ2-2
D: TRBD2
DNA: TGTGCCATCAGTGAGTGGGAGACTAGCGGGATGAACACCGGGGAGCTGTTTTTT
CDR3: CAISEWETSGMNTGELFF

V: TRBV18
size: many
J: TRBJ1-1
D: -
DNA: TGTGCCAGCTCACCGGACCAGCGGTCTGAAGCTTTCTTT
CDR3: CASSPDQRSEAFF

V: TRBV7-2
size: many
J: TRBJ1-2
D: TRBD1
DNA: TGTGCCAGCACCTTAGAGACAGGGGGTGATGGCTACACCTTC
CDR3: CASTLETGGDGYTF

V: TRBV11-2
size: many
J: TRBJ1-1
D: -
DNA: TGTGCCAGCAGCTTAGGAAGGCACCGAGACACTGAAGCTTTCTTT
CDR3: CASSLGRHRDTEAFF